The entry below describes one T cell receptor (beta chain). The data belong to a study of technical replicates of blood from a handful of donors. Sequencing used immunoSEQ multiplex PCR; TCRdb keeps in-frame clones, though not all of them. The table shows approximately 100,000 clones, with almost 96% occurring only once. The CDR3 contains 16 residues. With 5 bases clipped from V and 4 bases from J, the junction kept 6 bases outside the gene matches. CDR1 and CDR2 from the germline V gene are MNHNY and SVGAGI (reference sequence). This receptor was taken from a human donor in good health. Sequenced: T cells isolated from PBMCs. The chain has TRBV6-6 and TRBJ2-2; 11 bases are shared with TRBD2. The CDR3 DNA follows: TGTGCCAGCAGTGCTCGACTAGCGGGGAGCACCGGGGAGCTGTTTTTT. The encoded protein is CASSARLAGSTGELFF.